The TCR beta chain under discussion was sequenced for a study of CD8 T cells in Susac syndrome. Study context: Among sequenced Susac syndrome patients, about six had active disease and about eight were in remission. Blood was drawn from Susac syndrome patients while they were therapy-naive, on corticosteroids, or on intravenous immunoglobulin alone.

After extraction with the RNeasy kit, about 0.45 to 1 ug of the RNA was reverse transcribed using random hexamers. immunoSEQ multiplex PCR amplified TCR beta CDR3 across 54 Vbeta, 13 Jbeta. TCRdb re-analysed the immunoSEQ multiplex PCR reads in MiXCR, keeping a single row per CDR3 protein. The sample lists under 200,000 distinct CDR3 sequences; over 75% were seen once. Trimming at V came to 5 bases and at J to 8 bases, leaving 9 bases not matched to a gene. Germline loops: CDR1 SEHNR, CDR2 FQNEAQ (reference sequence). The length of the CDR3 is 15 residues. The chain couples TRBV7-9 to TRBJ1-4, with 9 bases identical to TRBD1. The TCR sequence derives from a human donor with Susac syndrome. Sequencing was done on a sample of CD4+ T cells from PBMCs. The CDR3 region is CASSPGTGNGEKLFF. For the CDR3, the DNA is TGTGCCAGCAGCCCAGGGACAGGGAATGGCGAAAAACTGTTTTTT.